The 4 T cell receptor beta chains below were found in one sample sequenced in a study of cytomegalovirus exposure and HLA in healthy donors. The PCR used 60 Vbeta and 13 Jbeta primers. Repertoires were generated with immunoSEQ multiplex PCR, while TCRdb's copy carries only in-frame clones and drops some. The top ten clones hold around 3.2% of a sample with about 170,000 clones, over 70% of them seen once. The sample comprised PBMCs. Receptor source: a female donor in good health and CMV-seronegative.

The chain is built from TRBV5-5 and TRBJ1-1; 7 positions agree with TRBD1. The CDR3 loop spans 15 amino acids. Germline-derived CDR1 and CDR2 are SGHKS and YYEKEE (reference sequence). The V segment lost 2 bases and the J segment 6 bases; nucleotides outside the gene matches: 10. In nucleotides, the CDR3 is TGTGCCAGCAGCTTTGTTCCAGGGGGAGGTTCTGAAGCTTTCTTT. It is translated as CASSFVPGGGSEAFF.

V gene TRBV4-3 combines with J gene TRBJ2-1; 8 bases match TRBD2. This CDR3 has 16 residues. Germline V gives CDR1 LGHNA, CDR2 YSLEER. The trim removed 0 bases at V and 4 bases at J, leaving 5 bases unmatched. The CDR3 here is CASSQETGGPYNEQFF. CDR3 coding DNA: TGCGCCAGCAGCCAAGAGACGGGGGGGCCTTACAATGAGCAGTTCTTC.

Regarding this clone: One junction end does not reproduce the germline sequence, and a read error may be involved. This rearrangement joins TRBV15 to TRBJ1-6, with TRBD1 identical over 7 bases. The CDR3 length is 17 residues. Looked up from germline, CDR1 is LNHNV and CDR2 is YYDKDF (reference sequence). The CDR3 coding sequence is TGTGCCACCAGCAGAGACGGAGTACAGGGGTATATTTCACCCCTCCACTTT. Translated, it gives CATSRDGVQGYISPLHF.

The J gene is TRBJ2-6, the V gene TRBV29-1; a weak D match, TRBD1 (6 bases). This CDR3 has 15 amino acids. Germline lookup yields CDR1 SQVTM and CDR2 ANQGSEA. V dropped 3 bases and J dropped 1 base, with 10 bases sitting between them. CDR3 sequence reads: CSVDTGLSGANVLTF. For the CDR3, the DNA is TGCAGCGTTGACACAGGGTTGTCTGGGGCCAACGTCCTGACTTTC.